The clone carrying this T cell receptor (beta chain) was detected only a few times. No antigen is known for it. The sample belongs to a study of T cell repertoires in cytomegalovirus infection. TCRdb called the reads again in MiXCR, with one record for every CDR3 protein. The sample carries over 300,000 distinct CDR3 sequences, over 7.5% recorded once. CDR1 MNHEY and CDR2 SVGEGT come from the germline V gene. Trimming shortened V by 6 bases and J by 0 bases, and 14 bases separated the two germline ends. This CDR3 spans 15 amino acids. Study-level findings and limits: In two of eight donors, the top clonotype was HLA-C-restricted CMV-specific.

This sequence was found in a human donor in good health (CMV status not recorded). Some clones in this sample may be carry-over from other donors' samples. Sequencing input: PBMCs. The chain recombines TRBV6-2 or TRBV6-3 with TRBJ1-1, with D unresolved. This chain's CDR3 is CASSSSRFVNTEAFF. As DNA, the CDR3 is TGTGCCAGCAGCTCCTCGAGGTTTGTGAACACTGAAGCTTTCTTT.